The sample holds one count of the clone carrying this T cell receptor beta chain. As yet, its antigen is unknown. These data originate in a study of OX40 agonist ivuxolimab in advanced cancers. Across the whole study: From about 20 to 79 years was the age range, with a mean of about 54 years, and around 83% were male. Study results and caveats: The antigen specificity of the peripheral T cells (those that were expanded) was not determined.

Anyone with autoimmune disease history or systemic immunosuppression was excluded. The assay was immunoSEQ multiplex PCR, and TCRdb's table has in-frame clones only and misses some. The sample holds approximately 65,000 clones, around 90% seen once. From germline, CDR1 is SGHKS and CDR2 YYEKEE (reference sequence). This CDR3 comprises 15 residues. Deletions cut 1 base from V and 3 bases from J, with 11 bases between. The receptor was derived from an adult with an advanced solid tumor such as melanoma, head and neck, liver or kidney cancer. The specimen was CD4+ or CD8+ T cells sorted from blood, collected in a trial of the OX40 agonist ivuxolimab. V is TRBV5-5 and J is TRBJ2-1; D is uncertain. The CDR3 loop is CASSLSISSYNEQFF. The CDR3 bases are TGTGCCAGCAGCTTGTCTATCTCGAGCTACAATGAGCAGTTCTTC.